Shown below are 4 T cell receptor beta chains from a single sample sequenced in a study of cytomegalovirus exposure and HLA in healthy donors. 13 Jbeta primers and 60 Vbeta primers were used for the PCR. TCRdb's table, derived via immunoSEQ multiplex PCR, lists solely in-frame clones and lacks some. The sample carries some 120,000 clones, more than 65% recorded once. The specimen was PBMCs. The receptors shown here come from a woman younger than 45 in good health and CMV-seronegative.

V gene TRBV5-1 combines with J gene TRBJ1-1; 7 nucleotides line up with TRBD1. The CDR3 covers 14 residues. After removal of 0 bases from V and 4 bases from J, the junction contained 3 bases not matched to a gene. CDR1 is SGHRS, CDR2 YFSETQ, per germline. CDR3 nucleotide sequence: TGCGCCAGCAGCTTGGCAGACAGGGCCACTGAAGCTTTCTTT. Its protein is CASSLADRATEAFF.

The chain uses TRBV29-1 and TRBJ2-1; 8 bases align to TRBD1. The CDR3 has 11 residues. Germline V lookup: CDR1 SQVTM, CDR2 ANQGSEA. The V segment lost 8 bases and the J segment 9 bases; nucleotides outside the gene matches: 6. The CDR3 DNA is TGCAGCCTAACAGGGGGTAGTGAGCAGTTCTTC. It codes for CSLTGGSEQFF.

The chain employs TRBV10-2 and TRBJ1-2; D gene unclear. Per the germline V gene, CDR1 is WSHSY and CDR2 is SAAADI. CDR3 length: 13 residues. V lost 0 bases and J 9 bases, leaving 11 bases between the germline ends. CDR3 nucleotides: TGCGCCAGCAGTGAGTCAAAGCCGATGCGCTACACCTTC. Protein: CASSESKPMRYTF.

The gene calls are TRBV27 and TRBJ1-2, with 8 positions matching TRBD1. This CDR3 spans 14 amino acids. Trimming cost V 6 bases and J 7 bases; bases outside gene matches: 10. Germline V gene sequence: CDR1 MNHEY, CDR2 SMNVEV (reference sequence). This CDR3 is CASSFRGTGSGYTF. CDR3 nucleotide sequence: TGTGCCAGCAGCTTCAGAGGGACAGGCTCTGGCTACACCTTC.